Listed below are T cell receptor beta chains from one sample, sequenced in a study of circulating and synovial CD4+ cells in juvenile arthritis. Generated by immunoSEQ multiplex PCR, the TCRdb table keeps only in-frame clones and is missing some. The sample lists around 16,000 clones, around 90% occurring once. The specimen was CD4+ T cells from blood. The source of these receptors is a human donor with juvenile idiopathic arthritis. The conserved cysteine and the conserved F or W are not part of the CDR3 here. Fields, in order: clone size, V gene, J gene, CDR3 protein. Part of the rows lack a size; the others show once, few, many or a class for expanded clones.

>-|TRBV6-5|TRBJ1-2
ASSYGPGHSYGYT
>-|TRBV10-3|-
AISETRDNEQY
>-|TRBV7-2|TRBJ2-1
ASSSGTSSYNEQF
>-|TRBV7-8|TRBJ1-5
ASSFGGTANGQPQH
>-|TRBV4-1|TRBJ2-5
ASSQDPVRETQY
>-|TRBV6-4|TRBJ2-1
ASSGGLAGEQF
>-|TRBV29-1|TRBJ1-3
SAENPGTGVNTIY
>once|TRBV5-1|TRBJ2-5
ASSLGLAALQETQY
>-|TRBV19|TRBJ2-1
ASSIGVGRGDNEQF
>-|TRBV30|TRBJ1-4
AWATGTGEKLF
>-|TRBV7-3|TRBJ2-1
ASSQDYREQF
>once|TRBV9|TRBJ2-1
ASSPRRTARTSSYNEQF
>-|TRBV5-1|TRBJ2-1
ASSGGTSHNEQF
>-|TRBV6-5|TRBJ2-1
ASSYSRVYNEQF
>-|TRBV6-1|TRBJ2-3
ASSLTSGSTDTQY
>once|TRBV15|TRBJ1-4
ATSSPPTNEKLF
>-|TRBV30|TRBJ1-1
AWSRGPLNTEAF
>-|TRBV10-1|TRBJ1-2
ASSEILGQGGLNYGYT
>once|TRBV12-5|TRBJ2-3
ASGLVLFSTDTQY
>-|TRBV7-9|-
ASSLRSVTKSYEQY
>once|TRBV14|TRBJ2-7
ASSQVSTFRTPSYEQY
>-|TRBV7-9|TRBJ2-5
ASLGSAQETQY
>-|TRBV12-5|TRBJ1-5
ASGLDRRDQPQH
>-|TRBV10-3|TRBJ2-5
ASRGSQTQY
>-|TRBV4-3|TRBJ1-1
ASSQADAQGAEAF
>-|TRBV9|TRBJ2-3
ASSLSSGTDTQY
>-|TRBV27|TRBJ2-1
ASSFGTSSYNEQF
>-|TRBV29-1|TRBJ1-2
SVDRATGGVNGYT
>-|TRBV7-2|TRBJ2-7
ASSLVGSTGEQY
>-|TRBV19|TRBJ1-4
ASSLGTGTEKLF
>-|TRBV19|TRBJ1-5
ASSIDKTLPGGNQPQH
>-|TRBV5-6|TRBJ1-2
ASSLARANYGYT
>-|TRBV18|TRBJ1-2
ASSQSPGYGYT
>-|TRBV7-9|TRBJ2-7
ASPPLAALSSYEQY
>-|TRBV27|TRBJ1-1
ASSPGYDTEAF
>-|TRBV18|TRBJ1-2
ASSGPDRGRGYT
>few|TRBV14|TRBJ2-7
ASSQEFRGTPS
>-|TRBV30|TRBJ2-1
AWSVWGTGWGEQF
>-|TRBV5-1|TRBJ2-3
ASSPGLLTDTQY
>-|TRBV7-2|TRBJ1-3
ASSPSRGNTIY